Listed here are 18 T cell receptor beta chains from one sample, sequenced in a study of spatial heterogeneity in lung cancer. Described time point: blood at routine non-recurrence follow-up after resection. TCRdb fed the 5' RACE reads into MiXCR, producing one record per CDR3 protein. Among approximately 100,000 distinct CDR3 sequences listed, just under 20% were seen once. The sequencing used PBMCs, collected at follow-up. Source of these receptors: a male donor with early-stage non-small cell lung cancer.

There are many counts of this clonotype. The chain has TRBV20-1 and TRBJ2-1; D unclear. Trimming stripped 0 bases from V and 8 bases from J, with 5 bases between. The CDR3 extends over 11 amino acids. CDR1 is DFQATT, CDR2 SNEGSKA, per germline (reference sequence). The CDR3 DNA follows: TGCAGTGCTAGAGATCAGTATGAGCAGTTCTTC. It is translated as CSARDQYEQFF.

This clonotype turned up a few times. This chain joins TRBV5-5 and TRBJ1-1; D not certain. This CDR3 contains 13 residues. V was clipped by 4 bases and J by 5 bases, with 12 bases between them. Germline lookup yields CDR1 SGHKS and CDR2 YYEKEE (reference sequence). In DNA form, the CDR3 reads TGTGCCAGCAGCCCTATAGGAGGGACTGAAGCTTTCTTT. Amino acids: CASSPIGGTEAFF.

In this sample, this clonotype turned up a few times. The chain has TRBV29-1 and TRBJ1-2; D possibly corresponds to TRBD1 (5 bases). V was pared by 6 bases and J by 4 bases, with 21 bases between. The V gene's germline CDR1 is SQVTM and CDR2 ANQGSEA. The CDR3 is made up of 15 amino acids. The CDR3 DNA sequence: TGCAGCGTCACAACAGGTGGGGCCCCTGCCTATGGCTACACCTTC. Translated, it gives CSVTTGGAPAYGYTF.

This clonotype was counted at least ten times. A read error may account for a junction end that differs from germline. The chain employs TRBV7-9 and TRBJ2-5, with no clear D. The CDR3 spans 11 residues. Germline CDR1 is SEHNR and CDR2 is FQNEAQ (reference sequence). CDR3 sequence (DNA): TGCGCCAGCAGCTCGCAAGAGACCCAGTACTTC. Amino acids: CASSSQETQYF.

This clonotype was recorded only once. J is TRBJ2-7 and V is TRBV5-5; a weak D match, TRBD2 (6 bases). Germline V lookup: CDR1 SGHKS, CDR2 YYEKEE (reference sequence). The CDR3 has 14 amino acids. Trimming shortened V by 5 bases and J by 3 bases, and 15 bases separated the two germline ends. CDR3 nucleotide sequence: TGTGCCAGCAGTCGGGACTCCCAACTCTACGAGCAGTACTTC. Translated: CASSRDSQLYEQYF.

V is TRBV20-1 and J is TRBJ2-7; 7 nucleotides agree with TRBD1. The CDR3 is made up of 13 amino acids. CDR1 is DFQATT, CDR2 SNEGSKA, per germline (reference sequence). Trimming took 4 bases from V and 7 from J; bases not matched to a gene: 10. The CDR3 is CSAISRTGVEQYF. The CDR3 DNA sequence: TGCAGTGCTATTAGTCGTACAGGGGTAGAGCAGTACTTC.

The gene calls are TRBV18 and TRBJ1-5, with TRBD1 as a possible D gene (5 bases). CDR3 size: 17 residues. The germline V gene encodes CDR1 KGHSH and CDR2 LQKENI. V was clipped by 2 bases and J by 0 bases, with 14 bases between them. CDR3 amino acids: CASSPSIGTDSNQPQHF. CDR3 DNA: TGTGCCAGCTCACCATCAATTGGGACGGATAGCAATCAGCCCCAGCATTTT. Drawing the rest from reference TRBV18 and TRBJ1-5, the complete variable domain is NAGVMQNPRHLVRRRGQEARLRCSPMKGHSHVYWYRQLPEEGLKFMVYLQKENIIDESGMPKERFSAEFPKEGPSILRIQQVVRGDSAAYFCASSPSIGTDSNQPQHFGDGTRLSIL.

In its sample, this clonotype was seen a few times. This chain uses TRBV20-1 with TRBJ2-3, with 9 nucleotides matching TRBD1. The CDR3 is 15 residues long. The ends lost 7 bases at V and 3 bases at J; junction bases unmatched: 11. Germline CDR1 reads DFQATT; CDR2 reads SNEGSKA (reference sequence). The CDR3 region is CSVPPRGQGTDTQYF. The CDR3, as DNA: TGCAGTGTTCCCCCCCGAGGACAGGGGACAGATACGCAGTATTTT.

The count of this clonotype is one. J is TRBJ1-1 and V is TRBV20-1, with D uncertain. Germline V gene sequence: CDR1 DFQATT, CDR2 SNEGSKA (reference sequence). Trimming took 3 bases from V and 1 from J, leaving 12 bases between them. The CDR3 length is 14 residues. The CDR3 sequence is CSASSRVANTEAFF. CDR3 DNA: TGCAGTGCTAGTTCGCGGGTAGCGAACACTGAAGCTTTCTTT.

V and J are TRBV4-1 and TRBJ2-1; TRBD1 matches 9 bases. The germline V gene encodes CDR1 MGHRA and CDR2 YSYEKL. J was trimmed by 12 bases and V by 0 bases; bases with no gene match: 9. The CDR3 loop spans 15 amino acids. The CDR3 bases are TGCGCCAGCAGCCAAGAGGGGACAGGGATGGTAGGGCAGTTCTTC. Its translation: CASSQEGTGMVGQFF.

The V and J genes are TRBV6-6 and TRBJ2-7; D uncertain. The V gene lost 6 bases and the J gene lost 0 bases, with 15 bases spanning the gap. There are 15 residues in the CDR3. From germline, CDR1 is MNHNY and CDR2 SVGAGI (reference sequence). The CDR3 spells CASRRDTTNSYEQYV. Written as DNA, the CDR3 is TGTGCCAGCAGGCGCGATACAACAAACTCCTACGAGCAGTACGTC.

The V call is TRBV7-2, the J call TRBJ1-5; 8 bases align to TRBD1. V trimming: 1 base; J trimming: 2 bases; junction bases outside the gene matches: 4. The CDR3 totals 16 residues. Per the germline V gene, CDR1 is SGHTA and CDR2 is FQGNSA. The CDR3, as DNA: TGTGCCAGCAGCTTAGGGACAGGGTATGGCAATCAGCCCCAGCATTTT. It specifies CASSLGTGYGNQPQHF.

For the CDR3, the DNA is TGCGCCAGCAGTGAATTAAGGAACACTGAAGCTTTCTTT. Translated: CASSELRNTEAFF. The chain links TRBV10-1 to TRBJ1-1, with D hard to call. V shed 3 bases and J shed 1 base, with 6 bases lying between them. Per the germline V gene, CDR1 is WNHNN and CDR2 is SYGVQD (reference sequence). The CDR3 contains 13 residues.

This clonotype has a handful of counts. CDR3 region: CASTPGARYEQYV. The CDR3 nucleotides read TGTGCCAGCACACCGGGGGCGAGATACGAGCAGTACGTC. The V and J genes are TRBV21-1 and TRBJ2-7; the D call in the table, TRBD1, was not verified against the DNA. TRBV21-1 counts as a pseudogene. The CDR3 is 13 amino acids.

The chain links TRBV11-2 to TRBJ2-4, with D uncertain. The CDR3 is made up of 14 amino acids. Germline CDR1 and CDR2: SGHAT and FQNNGV. V shed 4 bases and J shed 5 bases, with 12 bases lying between them. The CDR3 bases are TGTGCCAGCAGCTCGTCCCGGGTAGAAAACATTCAGTACTTC. It specifies CASSSSRVENIQYF. Filled out from reference TRBV11-2 and TRBJ2-4, the complete variable domain reads EAGVAQSPRYKIIEKRQSVAFWCNPISGHATLYWYQQILGQGPKLLIQFQNNGVVDDSQLPKDRFSAERLKGVDSTLKIQPAKLEDSAVYLCASSSSRVENIQYFGAGTRLSVL.

The chain joins TRBV6-5 to TRBJ1-5; TRBD1 aligns across 7 bases. Germline-derived CDR1 and CDR2 are MNHEY and SVGAGI. V gave up 6 bases and J gave up 14 bases; unmatched junction bases: 13. This CDR3 is built from 13 residues. CDR3 DNA sequence: TGTGCCAGCAGCCTCCAGAGGGGGCGGCCGAAGCATTTT. Translation: CASSLQRGRPKHF.

A few counts support this clonotype. V and J are TRBV6-5 and TRBJ2-7, with D uncertain. The CDR3 has 14 residues. Trimming pared 2 bases from V and 2 bases from J, leaving 10 bases between. CDR1 MNHEY and CDR2 SVGAGI come from the germline V gene. The CDR3 bases are TGTGCCAGCAGTTACCGAAAGGCCACCTACGAGCAGTACTTC. It specifies CASSYRKATYEQYF.

This clonotype was counted a few times. The chain uses TRBV20-1 and TRBJ1-1, with D uncertain. The V gene lost 0 bases and the J gene lost 6 bases, with 5 bases spanning the gap. This CDR3 region has 11 residues. CDR1 and CDR2 (germline): DFQATT, SNEGSKA (reference sequence). The CDR3 DNA reads as TGCAGTGCTAGAGATACCGCTGAAGCTTTCTTT. This encodes CSARDTAEAFF.